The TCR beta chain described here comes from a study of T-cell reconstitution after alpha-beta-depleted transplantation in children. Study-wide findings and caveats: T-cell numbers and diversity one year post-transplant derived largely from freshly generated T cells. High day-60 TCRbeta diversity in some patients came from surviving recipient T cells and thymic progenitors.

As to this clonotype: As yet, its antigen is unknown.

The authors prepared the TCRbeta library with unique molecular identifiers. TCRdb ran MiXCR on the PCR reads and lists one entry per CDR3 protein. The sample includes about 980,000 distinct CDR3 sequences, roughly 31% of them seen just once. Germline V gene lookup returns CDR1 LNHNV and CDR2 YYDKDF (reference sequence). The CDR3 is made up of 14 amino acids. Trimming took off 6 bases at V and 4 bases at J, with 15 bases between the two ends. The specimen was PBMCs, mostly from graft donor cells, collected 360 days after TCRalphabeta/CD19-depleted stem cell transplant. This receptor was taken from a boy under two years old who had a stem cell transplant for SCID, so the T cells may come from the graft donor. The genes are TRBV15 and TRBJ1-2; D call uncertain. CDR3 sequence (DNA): TGTGCCACCAGACCCGGCCAGCTTTTCTATGGCTACACCTTC. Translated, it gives CATRPGQLFYGYTF.